Given below is one T cell receptor beta chain in context. Profiling relied on immunoSEQ multiplex PCR, and the TCRdb table lists in-frame clones only, not all of them. The sample includes more than 85,000 clones, around 80% of them seen just once. This specimen belongs to a study of blood T cell repertoires in COVID-19. This sequence originates from a human donor in a cohort sampled during active or convalescent COVID-19. Specimen: peripheral blood.

The CDR3 region has the DNA TGTGCCAGCTCACCGGCGGGACAGGGGGTCAACGAGCAGTACTTC. This gives the protein CASSPAGQGVNEQYF. V usage is TRBV18 and J usage is TRBJ2-7, with 11 bases lining up with TRBD1. V shed 3 bases, J shed 5 bases, and the junction held 6 bases outside the gene matches. The CDR3 runs 15 residues. Germline CDR1 reads KGHSH; CDR2 reads LQKENI.